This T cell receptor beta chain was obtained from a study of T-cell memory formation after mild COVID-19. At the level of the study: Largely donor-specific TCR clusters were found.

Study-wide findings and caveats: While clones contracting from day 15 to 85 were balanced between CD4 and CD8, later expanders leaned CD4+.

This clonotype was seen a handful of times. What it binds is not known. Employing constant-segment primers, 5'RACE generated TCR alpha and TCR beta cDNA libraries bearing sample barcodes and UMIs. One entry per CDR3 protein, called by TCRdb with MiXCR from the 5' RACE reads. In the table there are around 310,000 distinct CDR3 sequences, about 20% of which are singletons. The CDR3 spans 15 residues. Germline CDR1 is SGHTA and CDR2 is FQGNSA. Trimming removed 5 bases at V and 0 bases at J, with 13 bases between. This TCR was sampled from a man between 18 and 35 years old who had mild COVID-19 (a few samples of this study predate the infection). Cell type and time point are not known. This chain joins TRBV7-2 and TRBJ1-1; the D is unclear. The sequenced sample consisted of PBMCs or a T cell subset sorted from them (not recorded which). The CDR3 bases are TGTGCCAGCAGCCGAGGATCGACCCTGAACACTGAAGCTTTCTTT. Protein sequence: CASSRGSTLNTEAFF.